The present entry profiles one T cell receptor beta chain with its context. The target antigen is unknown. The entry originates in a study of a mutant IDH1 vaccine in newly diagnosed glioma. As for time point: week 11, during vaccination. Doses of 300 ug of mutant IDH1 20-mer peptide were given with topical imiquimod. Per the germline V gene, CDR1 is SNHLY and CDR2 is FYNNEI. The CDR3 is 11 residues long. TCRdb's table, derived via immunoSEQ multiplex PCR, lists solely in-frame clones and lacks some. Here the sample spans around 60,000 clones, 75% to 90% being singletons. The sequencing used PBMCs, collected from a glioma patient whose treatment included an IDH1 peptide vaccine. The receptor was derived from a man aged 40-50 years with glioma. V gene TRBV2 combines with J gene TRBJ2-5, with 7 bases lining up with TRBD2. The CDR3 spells CTSGGKETQYF. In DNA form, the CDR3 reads TGTACGTCCGGGGGGAAAGAGACCCAGTACTTC.